This TCR beta chain was documented in a study of Ad26.COV2.S vaccination and SARS-CoV-2 variants. General study points: Substantial breadth in spike-specific CD8+ and CD4+ T cell responses was reportedly seen after vaccination.

The CDR3 runs 18 residues. CDR1 and CDR2 from the germline V gene are MDHEN and SYDVKM. The ends lost 2 bases at V and 3 bases at J; junction bases unmatched: 11. Data came from immunoSEQ multiplex PCR; TCRdb stores just in-frame clones and leaves some out. This sample yields about 350,000 clones, of which 80% to 90% are seen a single time; 3.3% belongs to the top ten. Regarding this clone: The antigen remains unidentified.

Treatment meaning: around 19 received Ad26.COV2.S at low or high dose, single or two shots; 5 received placebo; per-sample allocation not given. Sampling occurred on day 63 after the first vaccine or placebo injection. Sequencing used peripheral blood, obtained in a trial of Ad26.COV2.S vaccine versus placebo. This rearrangement joins TRBV28 to TRBJ2-3; 10 bases fit TRBD1. This TCR was recovered from a person between 18 and 59 years old who received the Ad26.COV2.S COVID-19 vaccine or a placebo. The CDR3 reads CASSLSSLDRGGTDTQYF. The DNA for the CDR3 is TGTGCCAGCAGTTTAAGCAGTTTGGACAGGGGGGGGACAGATACGCAGTATTTT.